The TCR beta chain under discussion was sequenced for a study of T cell repertoires in cytomegalovirus infection. In the study overall: CMV infection and matching HLA type were both indicated by public TCR beta signatures.

Regarding this clonotype: What it binds is unknown.

Germline lookup yields CDR1 KGHSH and CDR2 LQKENI. Trimming took 2 bases from V and 9 from J, leaving 7 bases between them. CDR3 length: 11 amino acids. TCRdb fed the reads into MiXCR, producing one record per CDR3 protein. The sample holds more than 250,000 distinct CDR3 sequences; roughly 13% are singletons and the top ten take around 8.7%. General study findings and limits: There were HLA-C-restricted CMV-specific TCR beta clonotypes dominating the ex vivo response. Carriage of CMV together with the relevant HLA was identifiable through cumulative public TCR beta family frequency.

The specimen sequenced was PBMCs. The rearrangement joins TRBV18 to TRBJ1-1; D not certain. This clonotype was sampled from a human donor in good health (CMV status not recorded). Some clones in this sample may be carry-over from other donors' samples. CDR3 amino acids: CASSPISQAFF. The CDR3 DNA sequence: TGTGCCAGCTCACCAATCAGCCAAGCTTTCTTT. The whole variable domain, filled in from reference TRBV18 and TRBJ1-1, reads NAGVMQNPRHLVRRRGQEARLRCSPMKGHSHVYWYRQLPEEGLKFMVYLQKENIIDESGMPKERFSAEFPKEGPSILRIQQVVRGDSAAYFCASSPISQAFFGQGTRLTVV.